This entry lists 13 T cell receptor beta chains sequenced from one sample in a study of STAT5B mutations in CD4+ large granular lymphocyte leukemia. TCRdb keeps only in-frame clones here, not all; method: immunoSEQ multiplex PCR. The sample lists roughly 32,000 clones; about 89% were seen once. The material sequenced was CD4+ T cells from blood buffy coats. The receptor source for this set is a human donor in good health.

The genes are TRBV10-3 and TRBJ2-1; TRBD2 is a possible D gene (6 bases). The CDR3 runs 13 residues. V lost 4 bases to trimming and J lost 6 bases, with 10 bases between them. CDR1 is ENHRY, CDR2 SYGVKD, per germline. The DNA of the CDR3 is TGTGCCATCAGTGGATCTAGCGCCAATGAGCAGTTCTTC. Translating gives CAISGSSANEQFF.

The CDR3: CASSLLRISTDTQYF. CDR3 nucleotides: TGTGCCAGCAGCTTATTACGGATTAGCACAGATACGCAGTATTTT. The chain links TRBV7-8 to TRBJ2-3; D not resolved. Germline V gene data show CDR1 as SGHVS and CDR2 as FQNEAQ. This CDR3 comprises 15 residues. V gave up 2 bases and J gave up 0 bases, with 9 bases separating them.

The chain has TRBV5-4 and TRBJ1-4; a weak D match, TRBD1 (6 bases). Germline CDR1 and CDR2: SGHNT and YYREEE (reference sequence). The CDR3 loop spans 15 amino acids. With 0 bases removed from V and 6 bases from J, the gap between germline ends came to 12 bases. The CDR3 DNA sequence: TGTGCCAGCAGCTTGGGGGACAACGGGTATGAAAAACTGTTTTTT. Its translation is CASSLGDNGYEKLFF. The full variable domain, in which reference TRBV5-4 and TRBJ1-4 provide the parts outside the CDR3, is ETGVTQSPTHLIKTRGQQVTLRCSSQSGHNTVSWYQQALGQGPQFIFQYYREEENGRGNFPPRFSGLQFPNYSSELNVNALELDDSALYLCASSLGDNGYEKLFFGSGTQLSVL.

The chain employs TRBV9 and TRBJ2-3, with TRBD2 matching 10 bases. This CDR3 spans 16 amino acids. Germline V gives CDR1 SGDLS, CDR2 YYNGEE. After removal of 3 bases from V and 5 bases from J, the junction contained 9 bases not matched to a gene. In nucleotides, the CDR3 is TGTGCCAGCAGCGCCCTAGCGGGAGAAGTTGGAGATACGCAGTATTTT. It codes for CASSALAGEVGDTQYF.

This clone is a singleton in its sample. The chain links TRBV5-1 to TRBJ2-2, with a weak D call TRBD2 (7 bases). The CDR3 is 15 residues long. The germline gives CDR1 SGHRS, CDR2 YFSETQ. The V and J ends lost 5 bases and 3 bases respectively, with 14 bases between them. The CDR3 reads CASSIAGADTGELFF. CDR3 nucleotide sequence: TGCGCCAGCAGTATTGCGGGGGCGGACACCGGGGAGCTGTTTTTT.

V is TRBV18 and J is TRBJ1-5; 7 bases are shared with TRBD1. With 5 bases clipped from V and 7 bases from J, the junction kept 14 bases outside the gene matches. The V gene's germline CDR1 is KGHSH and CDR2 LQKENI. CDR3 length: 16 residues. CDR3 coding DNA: TGTGCCAGCTCAGCCGAAGTAGGGGGCGCCGGGCAGCCCCAGCATTTT. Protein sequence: CASSAEVGGAGQPQHF.

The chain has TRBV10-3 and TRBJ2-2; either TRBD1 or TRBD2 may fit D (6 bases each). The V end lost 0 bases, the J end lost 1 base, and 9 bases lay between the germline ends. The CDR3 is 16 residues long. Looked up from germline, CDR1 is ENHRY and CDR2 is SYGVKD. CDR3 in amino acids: CAISESGGLNTGELFF. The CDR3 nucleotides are TGTGCCATCAGTGAGTCAGGGGGACTGAACACCGGGGAGCTGTTTTTT.

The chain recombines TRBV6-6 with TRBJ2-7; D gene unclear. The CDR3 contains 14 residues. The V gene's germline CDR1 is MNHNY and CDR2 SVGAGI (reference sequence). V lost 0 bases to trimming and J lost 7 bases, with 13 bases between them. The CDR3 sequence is CASSYSRTSFEQYF. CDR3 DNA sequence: TGTGCCAGCAGTTACTCGCGGACCTCCTTTGAGCAGTACTTC.

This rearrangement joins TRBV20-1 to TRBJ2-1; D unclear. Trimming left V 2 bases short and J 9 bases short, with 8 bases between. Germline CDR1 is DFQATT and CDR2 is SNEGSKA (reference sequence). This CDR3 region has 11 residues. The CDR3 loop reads CSARIAAEQFF. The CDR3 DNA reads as TGCAGTGCTAGAATAGCAGCTGAGCAGTTCTTC.

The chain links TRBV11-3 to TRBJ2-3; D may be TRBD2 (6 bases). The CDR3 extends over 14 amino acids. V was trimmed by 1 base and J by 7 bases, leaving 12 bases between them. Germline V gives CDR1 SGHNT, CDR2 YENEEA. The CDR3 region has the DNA TGTGCCAGCAGCTTAGGGGACTTGTGGTATACGCAGTATTTT. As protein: CASSLGDLWYTQYF.

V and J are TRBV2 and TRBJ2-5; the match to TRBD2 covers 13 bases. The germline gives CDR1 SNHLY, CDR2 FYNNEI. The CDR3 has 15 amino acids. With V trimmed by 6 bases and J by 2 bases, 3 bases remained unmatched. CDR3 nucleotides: TGTGCCAGCAGGGGACTAGCGGGACCTCAAGAGACCCAGTACTTC. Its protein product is CASRGLAGPQETQYF.

The CDR3 region has the DNA TGTGCCAGCTCACCACCGAGTGGGCCGGGAAATGAGCAGTTCTTC. Protein sequence: CASSPPSGPGNEQFF. The chain is built from TRBV18 and TRBJ2-1; a weak D match, TRBD2 (5 bases). V lost 0 bases and J 7 bases, leaving 13 bases between the germline ends. The CDR3 sequence is 15 residues long. Germline V gene sequence: CDR1 KGHSH, CDR2 LQKENI.

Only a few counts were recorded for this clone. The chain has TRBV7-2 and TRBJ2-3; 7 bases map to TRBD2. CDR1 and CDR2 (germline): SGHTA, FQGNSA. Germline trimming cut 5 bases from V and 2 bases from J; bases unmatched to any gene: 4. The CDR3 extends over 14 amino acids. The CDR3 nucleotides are TGTGCCAGCAGCAGAAAGCGGGACACAGATACGCAGTATTTT. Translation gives CASSRKRDTDTQYF. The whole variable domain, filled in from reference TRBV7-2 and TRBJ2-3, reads GAGVSQSPSNKVTEKGKDVELRCDPISGHTALYWYRQSLGQGLEFLIYFQGNSAPDKSGLPSDRFSAERTGGSVSTLTIQRTQQEDSAVYLCASSRKRDTDTQYFGPGTRLTVL.